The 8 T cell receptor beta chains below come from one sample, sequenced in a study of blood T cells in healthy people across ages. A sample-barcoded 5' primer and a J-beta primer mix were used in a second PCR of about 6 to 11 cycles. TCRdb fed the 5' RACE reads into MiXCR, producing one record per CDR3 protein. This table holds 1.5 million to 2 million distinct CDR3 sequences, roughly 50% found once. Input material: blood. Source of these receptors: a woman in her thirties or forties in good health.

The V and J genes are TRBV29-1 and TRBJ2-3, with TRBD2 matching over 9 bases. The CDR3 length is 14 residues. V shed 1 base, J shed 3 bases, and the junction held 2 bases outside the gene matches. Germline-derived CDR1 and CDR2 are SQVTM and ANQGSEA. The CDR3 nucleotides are TGCAGCGTTGAAGGCGGGGGGGGAACAGATACGCAGTATTTT. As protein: CSVEGGGGTDTQYF.

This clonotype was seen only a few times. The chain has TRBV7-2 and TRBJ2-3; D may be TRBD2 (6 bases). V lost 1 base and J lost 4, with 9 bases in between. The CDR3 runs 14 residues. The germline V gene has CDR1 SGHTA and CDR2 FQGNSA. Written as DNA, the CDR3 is TGTGCCAGCAGCTTAGTACCTAGCGCAGATACGCAGTATTTT. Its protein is CASSLVPSADTQYF. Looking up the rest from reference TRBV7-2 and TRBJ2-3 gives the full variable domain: GAGVSQSPSNKVTEKGKDVELRCDPISGHTALYWYRQSLGQGLEFLIYFQGNSAPDKSGLPSDRFSAERTGGSVSTLTIQRTQQEDSAVYLCASSLVPSADTQYFGPGTRLTVL.

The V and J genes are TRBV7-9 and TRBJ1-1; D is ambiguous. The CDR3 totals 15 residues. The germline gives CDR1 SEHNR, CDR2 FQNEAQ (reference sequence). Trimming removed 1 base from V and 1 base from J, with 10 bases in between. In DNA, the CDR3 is TGTGCCAGCAGCTTAGATCTGGGCAGGAACACTGAAGCTTTCTTT. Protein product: CASSLDLGRNTEAFF.

CDR3 DNA: TGTGCCAGCAGCCAAGGAATATGGGGGTACAATGAGCAGTTCTTC. Translation: CASSQGIWGYNEQFF. J is TRBJ2-1 and V is TRBV14; D tentatively reads TRBD1 or TRBD2 (5 bases each). This CDR3 has 15 residues. CDR1 and CDR2 from the germline V gene are SGHDN and FVKESK. V shed 1 base and J shed 4 bases, with 11 bases lying between them.

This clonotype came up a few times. The CDR3 nucleotides read TGTGCCAGCAGGGCACGGGAGACGACAGGGCCAGGAAACGAGCAGTACTTC. This translates into CASRARETTGPGNEQYF. The chain joins TRBV2 to TRBJ2-5; maybe TRBD1 (7 bases). The DNA end is a closer match to TRBJ2-7, so the J assignment may be wrong. CDR3 size: 17 residues. Germline V gene sequence: CDR1 SNHLY, CDR2 FYNNEI.

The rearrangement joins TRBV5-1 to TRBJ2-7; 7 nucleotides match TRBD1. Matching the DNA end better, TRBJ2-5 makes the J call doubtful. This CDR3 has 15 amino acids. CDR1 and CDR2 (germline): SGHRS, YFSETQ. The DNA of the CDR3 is TGCGCCAGCAGCCTTATGGGACAGCCAGAAGAGACCCAGTACTTC. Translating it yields CASSLMGQPEETQYF.

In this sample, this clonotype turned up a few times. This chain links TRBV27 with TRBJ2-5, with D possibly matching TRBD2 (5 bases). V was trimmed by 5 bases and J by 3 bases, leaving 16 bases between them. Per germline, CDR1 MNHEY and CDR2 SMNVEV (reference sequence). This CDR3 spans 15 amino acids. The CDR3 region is CASSPHSGSEETQYF. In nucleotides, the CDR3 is TGTGCCAGCAGTCCTCACTCGGGGTCGGAAGAGACCCAGTACTTC.

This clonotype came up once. CDR3 sequence (DNA): TGCAGTGCCACTGAGGGACTAGCGGGGGGGGACTGGGCCTTGGGTGAGCAGTTCTTC. Its protein product is CSATEGLAGGDWALGEQFF. The J gene is TRBJ2-1, the V gene TRBV20-1, with 16 nucleotides matching TRBD2. Unmatched junction bases numbered 20, after V lost 6 bases and J lost 9 bases. This CDR3 region has 19 residues. Germline V gene sequence: CDR1 DFQATT, CDR2 SNEGSKA (reference sequence).